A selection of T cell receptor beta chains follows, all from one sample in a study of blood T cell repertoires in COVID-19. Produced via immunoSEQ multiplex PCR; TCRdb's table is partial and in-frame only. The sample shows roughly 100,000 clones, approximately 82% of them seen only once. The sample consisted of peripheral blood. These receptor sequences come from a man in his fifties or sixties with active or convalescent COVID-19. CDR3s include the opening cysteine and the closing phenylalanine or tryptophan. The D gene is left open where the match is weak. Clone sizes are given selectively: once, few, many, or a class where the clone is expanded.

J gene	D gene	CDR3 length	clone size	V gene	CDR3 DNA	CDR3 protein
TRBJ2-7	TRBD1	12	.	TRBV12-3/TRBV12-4	TGTGCCAGCAGTCGACAGGGCTACGAGCAGTACTTC	CASSRQGYEQYF
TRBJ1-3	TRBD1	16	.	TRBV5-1	TGCGCCAGCAGCTTTCTACAGGGGGCTGGTGGAAACACCATATATTTT	CASSFLQGAGGNTIYF
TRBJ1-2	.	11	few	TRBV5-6	TGTGCCAGCACCCTCGGAGATGGCTACACCTTC	CASTLGDGYTF
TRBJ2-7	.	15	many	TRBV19	TGTGCCACTACAGCTCAGCTGGGTCTCGGCTACGAGCAGTACTTC	CATTAQLGLGYEQYF
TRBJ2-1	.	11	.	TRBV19	TGTGCCAGTAGTCGTTACAATGAGCAGTTCTTC	CASSRYNEQFF
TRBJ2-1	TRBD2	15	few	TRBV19	TGTGCCAGTAGTCATGGGATAGCGGGAGGCCTTCTCCGGTTCTTC	CASSHGIAGGLLRFF
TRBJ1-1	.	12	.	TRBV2	TGTGCCAGCAGTGAAGGTGGGCCTGAAGCTTTCTTT	CASSEGGPEAFF
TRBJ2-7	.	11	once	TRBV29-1	TGCAGCGTTGGGTGGGGCCACGAGCAGTACTTC	CSVGWGHEQYF
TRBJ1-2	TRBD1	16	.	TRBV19	TGTGCCAGTAGTATAGATCGCCAGGGGACAGGCTATGGCTACACCTTC	CASSIDRQGTGYGYTF
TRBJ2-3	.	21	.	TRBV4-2	TGTGCCAGCAGCCCAGGCGCCCAATACGCTCTGACGGGAGATGGTACAGATACGCAGTATTTT	CASSPGAQYALTGDGTDTQYF
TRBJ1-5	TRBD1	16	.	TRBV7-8	TGTGCCAGCAGCTATTCCGGGGGACAGGGAGTGCAGCCCCAGCATTTT	CASSYSGGQGVQPQHF
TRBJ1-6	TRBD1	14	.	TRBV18	TGTGCCAGCTCACGGGACAGGGACAATTCACCCCTCCACTTT	CASSRDRDNSPLHF
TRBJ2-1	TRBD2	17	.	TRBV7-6	TGTGCCAGCAGCTTAAGGACTAGCGGGAGGGCCAGAGATGAGCAGTTCTTC	CASSLRTSGRARDEQFF
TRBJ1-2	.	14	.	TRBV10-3	TGTGCCATCAGCCCGGACAGCAACCACTATGGCTACACCTTC	CAISPDSNHYGYTF
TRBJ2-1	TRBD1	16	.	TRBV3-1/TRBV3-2	TGTGCCAGCAGCCAGATTGGACAGGGGGCTTACAATGAGCAGTTCTTC	CASSQIGQGAYNEQFF
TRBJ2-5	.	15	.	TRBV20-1	TGCAGTGCTAGTAGCCCGGGACTGATCCAAGAGACCCAGTACTTC	CSASSPGLIQETQYF